The 32 T cell receptor beta chains in this list originate from one sample, sequenced in a study of identifying expanded T cells in peripheral blood. Only in-frame clones appear in the TCRdb table, and some are missing; sequencing was by immunoSEQ multiplex PCR. This table has 100,000 to 150,000 clones, 84% appearing once. Sample: blood. Source of these receptors: a person aged 18-70 years in good health.

The chain employs TRBV5-1 and TRBJ2-1, with 7 bases fitting TRBD2. Germline V gene sequence: CDR1 SGHRS, CDR2 YFSETQ. V lost 5 bases and J lost 5; bases outside the gene matches: 10. The CDR3 extends over 15 amino acids. The CDR3 DNA reads TGCGCCAGCAGGGAATCCGGGACTACAAACAATGAGCAGTTCTTC. Translation gives CASRESGTTNNEQFF.

This clone was counted once. The chain's CDR3 is CASSSGGKLFF. The CDR3 DNA reads TGTGCCAGCAGCAGTGGAGGAAAACTGTTTTTT. This chain connects TRBV6-5 to TRBJ1-4; D is unresolved. This CDR3 has 11 amino acids. Trimming shortened V by 6 bases and J by 10 bases, and 9 bases separated the two germline ends. Germline V lookup: CDR1 MNHEY, CDR2 SVGAGI.

The V and J genes are TRBV6-5 and TRBJ2-5; 11 bases align to TRBD2. Losses at the gene ends were 2 bases for V and 7 bases for J; bases not matched to a gene: 6. This CDR3 region has 15 residues. Germline CDR1 reads MNHEY; CDR2 reads SVGAGI. CDR3 sequence: CASSYRLAGLMTQYF. The CDR3 DNA is TGTGCCAGCAGTTACAGACTAGCGGGGCTAATGACCCAGTACTTC.

This clone is a singleton in its sample. V is TRBV4-3 and J is TRBJ1-6; D unresolved. CDR3 length: 14 residues. CDR1 and CDR2 (germline): LGHNA, YSLEER. Trimming shortened V by 0 bases and J by 6 bases, and 6 bases separated the two germline ends. The CDR3 DNA reads TGCGCCAGCAGCCAAGAAACGACTAATTCACCCCTCCACTTT. Translated, it gives CASSQETTNSPLHF.

In its sample, this clone was seen a few times. The chain combines TRBV19 with TRBJ2-5; possible D gene TRBD2, 6 bases. CDR3 length: 12 residues. V shed 8 bases and J shed 10 bases, with 17 bases lying between them. Germline loops: CDR1 LNHDA, CDR2 SQIVND (reference sequence). The CDR3 sequence is CASRQAPEGQYF. In DNA form, the CDR3 reads TGTGCCAGTCGCCAGGCCCCGGAGGGCCAGTACTTC.

CDR3 loop: CASSLDRNYGYTF. The CDR3 nucleotides read TGTGCCAGCAGCCTCGACCGGAACTATGGCTACACCTTC. V and J are TRBV4-2 and TRBJ1-2; no definite D call. The CDR3 has 13 amino acids. The germline gives CDR1 LGHNA, CDR2 YNFKEQ. The germline V and J ends were trimmed by 4 bases and 2 bases, with 8 bases remaining between them.

The V and J genes are TRBV7-9 and TRBJ1-3; D unclear. The V end lost 10 bases, the J end lost 9 bases, and 10 bases lay between the germline ends. This CDR3 is 10 amino acids long. Germline loops: CDR1 SEHNR, CDR2 FQNEAQ (reference sequence). CDR3 amino acids: CAIFQGTIYF. In nucleotides, the CDR3 is TGTGCCATCTTCCAAGGCACCATATATTTT.

The rearrangement uses TRBV7-9 and TRBJ2-7; D is unresolved. V was shortened by 3 bases and J by 6 bases, with 9 bases between the two germline ends. CDR1 SEHNR and CDR2 FQNEAQ come from the germline V gene (reference sequence). The CDR3 sequence is 12 residues long. CDR3 DNA sequence: TGTGCCAGCAGCTTGGGCGATACCGAGCAGTACTTC. It codes for CASSLGDTEQYF.

This rearrangement joins TRBV2 to TRBJ1-4; 9 nucleotides line up with TRBD1. V was clipped by 6 bases and J by 10 bases; unmatched bases: 6. The CDR3 runs 13 residues. Germline loops: CDR1 SNHLY, CDR2 FYNNEI. This chain's CDR3 is CASSGTGTRKLFF. CDR3 DNA sequence: TGTGCCAGCAGCGGGACAGGGACTAGAAAACTGTTTTTT.

V is TRBV7-8 and J is TRBJ1-1; possibly TRBD1 for D (5 bases). Germline V lookup: CDR1 SGHVS, CDR2 FQNEAQ. The V gene lost 8 bases and the J gene lost 7 bases, with 17 bases spanning the gap. The CDR3 loop spans 13 amino acids. The CDR3 spells CASGHLWDGEAFF. The CDR3 bases are TGTGCCAGCGGCCATCTCTGGGACGGTGAAGCTTTCTTT.

The chain employs TRBV12-5 and TRBJ1-1, with 7 bases fitting TRBD1. Germline lookup yields CDR1 LGHNT and CDR2 FRNRAP. This CDR3 region has 18 residues. J was trimmed by 0 bases and V by 2 bases; bases with no gene match: 12. The DNA of the CDR3 is TGTGCTAGTGGTTTGCCCCCAGGACAGGAAAAAATGAACACTGAAGCTTTCTTT. Amino acids: CASGLPPGQEKMNTEAFF.

The gene calls are TRBV5-6 and TRBJ1-1; D not certain. Germline assignment: CDR1 SGHDT and CDR2 YYEEEE. V was clipped by 4 bases and J by 9 bases, with 13 bases between them. This CDR3 has 12 residues. This CDR3 is CASSLAARKAFF. In DNA, the CDR3 is TGTGCCAGCAGCCTCGCGGCCAGGAAAGCTTTCTTT.

This clone was seen just once. V is TRBV18 and J is TRBJ2-7, with a weak D call TRBD1 (5 bases). This CDR3 is 14 amino acids long. Germline assignment: CDR1 KGHSH and CDR2 LQKENI. V dropped 5 bases and J dropped 0 bases, with 11 bases sitting between them. DNA of the CDR3: TGTGCCAGCTCATCGCGACAGACCTCCTACGAGCAGTACTTC. It encodes CASSSRQTSYEQYF.

The chain combines TRBV6-1 with TRBJ1-1; D gene ambiguous. Per germline, CDR1 MNHNS and CDR2 SASEGT. V was cut by 7 bases and J by 6 bases, with 18 bases left in between. The CDR3 extends over 14 amino acids. CDR3 sequence: CASTRTHSVPEAFF. CDR3 coding DNA: TGTGCCAGCACCCGGACTCACAGCGTCCCTGAAGCTTTCTTT.

The chain joins TRBV9 to TRBJ1-6; D not certain. Germline CDR1 and CDR2: SGDLS and YYNGEE. The CDR3 sequence is 14 residues long. V was clipped by 2 bases and J by 7 bases, with 10 bases between them. CDR3 loop: CASSVLEGNSPLHF. As DNA, the CDR3 is TGTGCCAGCAGCGTTCTAGAGGGAAATTCACCCCTCCACTTT.

The V call is TRBV4-1, the J call TRBJ2-6; D perhaps matches TRBD1 (6 bases). The V gene lost 1 base and the J gene lost 1 base, with 11 bases spanning the gap. Germline V gene data show CDR1 as MGHRA and CDR2 as YSYEKL. The CDR3 is 17 amino acids. CDR3 in amino acids: CASSQGSGTSGANVLTF. CDR3 sequence (DNA): TGCGCCAGCAGCCAAGGTTCCGGGACATCTGGGGCCAACGTCCTGACTTTC.

This chain connects TRBV19 to TRBJ1-1, with 8 bases matching TRBD1. Germline V gene lookup returns CDR1 LNHDA and CDR2 SQIVND (reference sequence). With 5 bases clipped from V and 1 base from J, the junction kept 6 bases outside the gene matches. The CDR3 has 15 residues. CDR3 DNA sequence: TGTGCCAGTAGTGAGGCGACAGGGGCGAACACTGAAGCTTTCTTT. It encodes CASSEATGANTEAFF.

V and J are TRBV27 and TRBJ2-1, with TRBD1 matching 10 bases. Germline CDR1 reads MNHEY; CDR2 reads SMNVEV (reference sequence). CDR3 size: 16 residues. The junction had 9 bases not matched to a gene; V was cut back by 5 bases and J by 5 bases. Here the CDR3 DNA reads TGTGCCAGCAGTCTCCATGGGACAGGGGAGCACAATGAGCAGTTCTTC. It translates to CASSLHGTGEHNEQFF.

CDR3 amino acids: CASSLEKDSPLHF. Written as DNA, the CDR3 is TGCGCCAGCAGCTTGGAAAAGGATTCACCCCTCCACTTT. The V gene is TRBV5-1, the J gene TRBJ1-6; D remains unclear. This CDR3 is 13 amino acids long. Trimming stripped 0 bases from V and 8 bases from J, with 6 bases between. In germline, CDR1 is SGHRS, CDR2 YFSETQ.

The V and J genes are TRBV5-5 and TRBJ2-1; D is possibly TRBD2 (6 bases). This CDR3 is built from 15 residues. Germline CDR1 SGHKS, CDR2 YYEKEE (reference sequence). Trimming removed 4 bases at V and 8 bases at J, with 19 bases between. The CDR3 DNA is TGTGCCAGCAGCATTGGAGGGGTCCAAGCGGATGAGCAGTTCTTC. This encodes CASSIGGVQADEQFF.

The chain recombines TRBV9 with TRBJ2-1, with TRBD2 identical over 9 bases. V was clipped by 0 bases and J by 7 bases; unmatched bases: 8. From germline, CDR1 is SGDLS and CDR2 YYNGEE. The CDR3 extends over 16 amino acids. Here the CDR3 DNA reads TGTGCCAGCAGCGTAGGTGGCGGGGGGGCCGTAAATGAGCAGTTCTTC. Translation: CASSVGGGGAVNEQFF.

Remarks on this clone: One end of the junction does not line up with germline, which may come from a read error. V and J are TRBV29-1 and TRBJ1-1; 8 nucleotides line up with TRBD1. Germline V gene lookup returns CDR1 SQVTM and CDR2 ANQGSEA. The CDR3 is made up of 11 amino acids. CDR3 sequence: CSGRGPLETFF. CDR3 DNA: TGCAGCGGCAGGGGGCCGCTTGAAACTTTCTTT.

This clone was seen ten or more times. The chain couples TRBV9 to TRBJ1-5; D gene uncertain. The CDR3 has 14 residues. Deletions cut 5 bases from V and 9 bases from J, with 18 bases between. CDR1 and CDR2 from the germline V gene are SGDLS and YYNGEE. The CDR3 DNA sequence: TGTGCCAGCAGTGATTCCGGACGGGCTCGGCCCCAGCATTTT. It translates to CASSDSGRARPQHF.

This sequence joins TRBV6-6 and TRBJ1-3, with TRBD1 matching 7 bases. V dropped 6 bases and J dropped 6; count of bases not matched to a gene: 8. The germline V gene encodes CDR1 MNHNY and CDR2 SVGAGI (reference sequence). The CDR3 contains 14 residues. Here the CDR3 reads CASRSRQGPNTIYF. CDR3 nucleotides: TGTGCCAGCAGATCCCGACAGGGCCCAAACACCATATATTTT.

The V call is TRBV5-4, the J call TRBJ1-1, with no clear D. Trimming pared 7 bases from V and 0 bases from J, leaving 13 bases between. The CDR3 loop spans 14 amino acids. Per germline, CDR1 SGHNT and CDR2 YYREEE (reference sequence). CDR3 region: CASHRGLMNTEAFF. The CDR3 DNA reads as TGTGCCAGCCATCGAGGGCTGATGAACACTGAAGCTTTCTTT.

The chain has TRBV19 and TRBJ2-5; 12 bases align to TRBD2. Germline V gives CDR1 LNHDA, CDR2 SQIVND (reference sequence). The CDR3 loop spans 16 amino acids. J lost 2 bases, V lost 5 bases, and 6 bases had no gene match. Here the CDR3 DNA reads TGTGCCAGTAGTTCTCGACTAGCGGGGGATCAAGAGACCCAGTACTTC. This translates into CASSSRLAGDQETQYF.

The chain carries TRBV4-1 and TRBJ1-1; possibly TRBD1 for D (5 bases). The CDR3 has 16 amino acids. V was clipped by 4 bases and J by 2 bases, with 17 bases between them. Germline-derived CDR1 and CDR2 are MGHRA and YSYEKL. CDR3 coding DNA: TGCGCCAGCAGCCGCGCCTCCAGGGATACCAACACTGAAGCTTTCTTT. This sequence encodes CASSRASRDTNTEAFF.

V and J are TRBV19 and TRBJ1-3; D is ambiguous. The germline V gene encodes CDR1 LNHDA and CDR2 SQIVND (reference sequence). Trimming pared 4 bases from V and 4 bases from J, leaving 14 bases between. The CDR3 spans 15 residues. CDR3 coding DNA: TGTGCCAGTAGTAACTCGGCCGGGTACGGAAACACCATATATTTT. This codes for CASSNSAGYGNTIYF.

The chain couples TRBV4-3 to TRBJ1-3; tentative D call: TRBD1 (5 bases). This CDR3 contains 15 residues. V shed 1 base and J shed 0 bases, with 7 bases lying between them. CDR1 and CDR2 from the germline V gene are LGHNA and YSLEER. The CDR3 region is CASSQGGTSGNTIYF. CDR3 sequence (DNA): TGCGCCAGCAGCCAAGGGGGGACCTCTGGAAACACCATATATTTT.

This sequence joins TRBV20-1 and TRBJ2-5; D gene ambiguous. The CDR3 contains 11 residues. V dropped 3 bases and J dropped 5 bases, with 7 bases sitting between them. Germline CDR1 and CDR2: DFQATT and SNEGSKA (reference sequence). The CDR3 sequence: CSARIGETQYF. The CDR3 DNA sequence: TGCAGTGCTAGGATTGGGGAGACCCAGTACTTC.

This clone was counted once. The chain's CDR3 is CASSIRGRGSDGEAFF. The DNA for the CDR3 is TGCGCCAGCAGCATCAGGGGGAGAGGAAGTGACGGTGAAGCTTTCTTT. The rearrangement links TRBV5-1 to TRBJ1-1, with 7 bases aligning to TRBD1. Germline CDR1 is SGHRS and CDR2 is YFSETQ. V lost 4 bases, J lost 7 bases, and 16 bases stayed unmatched. CDR3 size: 16 residues.

The gene calls are TRBV2 and TRBJ2-7; D is possibly TRBD1 (5 bases). In germline, CDR1 is SNHLY, CDR2 FYNNEI. V lost 7 bases to trimming and J lost 1 base, with 14 bases between them. This CDR3 comprises 14 residues. CDR3 protein: CASKGAELSYEQYF. The CDR3 bases are TGTGCCAGCAAAGGGGCGGAACTTTCCTACGAGCAGTACTTC.